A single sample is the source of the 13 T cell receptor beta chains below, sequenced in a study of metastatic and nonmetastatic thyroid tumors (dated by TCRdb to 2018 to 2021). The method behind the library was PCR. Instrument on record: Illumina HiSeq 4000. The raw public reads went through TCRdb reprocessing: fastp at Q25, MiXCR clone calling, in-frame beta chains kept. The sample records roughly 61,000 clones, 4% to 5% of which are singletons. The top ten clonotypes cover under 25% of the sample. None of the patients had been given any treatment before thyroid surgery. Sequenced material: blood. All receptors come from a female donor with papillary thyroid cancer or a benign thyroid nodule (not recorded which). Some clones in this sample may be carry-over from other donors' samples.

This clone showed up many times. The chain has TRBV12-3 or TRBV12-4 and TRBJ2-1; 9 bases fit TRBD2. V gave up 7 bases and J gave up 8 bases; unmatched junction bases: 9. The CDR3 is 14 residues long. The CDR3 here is CASTLSGSLDEQFF. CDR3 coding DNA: TGTGCCAGCACCCTTAGCGGGAGTTTAGATGAGCAGTTCTTC.

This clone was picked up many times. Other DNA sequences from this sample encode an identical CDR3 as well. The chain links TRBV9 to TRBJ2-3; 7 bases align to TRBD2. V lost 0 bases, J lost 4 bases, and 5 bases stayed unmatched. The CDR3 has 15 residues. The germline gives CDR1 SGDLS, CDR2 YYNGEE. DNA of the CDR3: TGTGCCAGCAGCGTAGAAGGGGCGGGGGCAGATACGCAGTATTTT. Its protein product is CASSVEGAGADTQYF.

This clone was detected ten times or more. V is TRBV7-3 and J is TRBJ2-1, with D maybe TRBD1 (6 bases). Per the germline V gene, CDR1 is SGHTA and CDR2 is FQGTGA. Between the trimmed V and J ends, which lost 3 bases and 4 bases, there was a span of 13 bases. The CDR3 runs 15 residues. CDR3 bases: TGTGCCAGCAGCTTGGAGGTAGGGGGATACAATGAGCAGTTCTTC. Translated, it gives CASSLEVGGYNEQFF.

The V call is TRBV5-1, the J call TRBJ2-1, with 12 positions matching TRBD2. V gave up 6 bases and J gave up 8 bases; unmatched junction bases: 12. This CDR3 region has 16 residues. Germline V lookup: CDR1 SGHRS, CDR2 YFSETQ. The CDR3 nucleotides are TGCGCCAGCATGACCTGGCCTAGCGGGAGGGAAGATGAGCAGTTCTTC. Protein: CASMTWPSGREDEQFF.

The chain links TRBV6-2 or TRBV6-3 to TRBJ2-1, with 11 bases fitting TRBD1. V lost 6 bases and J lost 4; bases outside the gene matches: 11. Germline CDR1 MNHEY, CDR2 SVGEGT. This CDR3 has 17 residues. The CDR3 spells CASRYSGTGGRYNEQFF. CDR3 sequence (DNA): TGTGCCAGCAGATATTCCGGGACAGGGGGTCGGTACAATGAGCAGTTCTTC.

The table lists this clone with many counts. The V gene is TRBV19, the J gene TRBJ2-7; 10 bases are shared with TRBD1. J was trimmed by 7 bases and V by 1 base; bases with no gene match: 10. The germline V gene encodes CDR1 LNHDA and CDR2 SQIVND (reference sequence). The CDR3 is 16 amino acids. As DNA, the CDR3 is TGTGCCAGTAGTATAGTTCCGGGACAGGGGTTCGGGGAGCAGTACTTC. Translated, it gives CASSIVPGQGFGEQYF.

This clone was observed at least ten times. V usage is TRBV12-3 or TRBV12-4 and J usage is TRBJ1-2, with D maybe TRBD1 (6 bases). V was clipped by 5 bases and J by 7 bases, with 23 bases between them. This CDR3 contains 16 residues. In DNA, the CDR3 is TGTGCCAGCAGTCCGACCGATGGCAGGGGTAGGTTTGGCTACACCTTC. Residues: CASSPTDGRGRFGYTF.

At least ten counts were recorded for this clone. CDR3: CASSHRTVNTEAFF. CDR3 DNA: TGTGCCAGCAGCCATAGGACGGTGAACACTGAAGCTTTCTTT. V gene TRBV3-1 combines with J gene TRBJ1-1, with D hard to call. The V gene lost 3 bases and the J gene lost 0 bases, with 8 bases spanning the gap. Germline V lookup: CDR1 LGHDT, CDR2 YNNKEL (reference sequence). The CDR3 totals 14 residues.

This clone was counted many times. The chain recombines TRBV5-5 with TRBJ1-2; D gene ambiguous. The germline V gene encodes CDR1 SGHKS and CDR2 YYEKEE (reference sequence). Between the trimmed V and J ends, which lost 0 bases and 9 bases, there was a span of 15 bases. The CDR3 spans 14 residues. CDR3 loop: CASSLDGTSRRYTF. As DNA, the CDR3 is TGTGCCAGCAGCTTGGACGGTACCTCGAGACGCTACACCTTC.

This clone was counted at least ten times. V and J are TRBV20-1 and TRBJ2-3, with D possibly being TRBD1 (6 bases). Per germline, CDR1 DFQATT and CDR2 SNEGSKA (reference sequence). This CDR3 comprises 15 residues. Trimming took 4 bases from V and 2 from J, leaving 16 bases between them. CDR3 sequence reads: CSAKPGAPNTDTQYF. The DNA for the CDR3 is TGCAGTGCTAAGCCAGGGGCCCCGAACACAGATACGCAGTATTTT.

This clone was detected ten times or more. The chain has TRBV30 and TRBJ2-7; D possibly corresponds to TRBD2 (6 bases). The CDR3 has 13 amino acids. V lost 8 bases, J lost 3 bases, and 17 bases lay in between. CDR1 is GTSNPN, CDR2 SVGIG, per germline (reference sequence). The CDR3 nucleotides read TGTGCCCTAAATGGCCGGAGGGTCTACGAGCAGTACTTC. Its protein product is CALNGRRVYEQYF. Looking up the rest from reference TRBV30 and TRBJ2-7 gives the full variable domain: SQTIHQWPATLVQPVGSPLSLECTVEGTSNPNLYWYRQAAGRGLQLLFYSVGIGQISSEVPQNLSASRPQDRQFILSSKKLLLSDSGFYLCALNGRRVYEQYFGPGTRLTVT.

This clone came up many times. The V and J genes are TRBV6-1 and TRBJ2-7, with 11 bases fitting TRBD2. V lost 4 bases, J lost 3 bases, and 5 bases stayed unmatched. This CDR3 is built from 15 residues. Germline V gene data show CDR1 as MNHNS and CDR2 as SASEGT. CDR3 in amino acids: CASSVRLAGNYEQYF. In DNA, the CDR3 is TGTGCCAGCAGTGTTCGACTAGCGGGAAACTACGAGCAGTACTTC.

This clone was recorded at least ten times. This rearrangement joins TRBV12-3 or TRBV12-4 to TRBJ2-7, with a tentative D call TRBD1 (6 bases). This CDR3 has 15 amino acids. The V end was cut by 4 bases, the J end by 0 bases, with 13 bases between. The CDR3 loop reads CASSSEADSSYEQYF. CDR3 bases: TGTGCCAGCAGTTCCGAAGCGGACAGCTCCTACGAGCAGTACTTC.